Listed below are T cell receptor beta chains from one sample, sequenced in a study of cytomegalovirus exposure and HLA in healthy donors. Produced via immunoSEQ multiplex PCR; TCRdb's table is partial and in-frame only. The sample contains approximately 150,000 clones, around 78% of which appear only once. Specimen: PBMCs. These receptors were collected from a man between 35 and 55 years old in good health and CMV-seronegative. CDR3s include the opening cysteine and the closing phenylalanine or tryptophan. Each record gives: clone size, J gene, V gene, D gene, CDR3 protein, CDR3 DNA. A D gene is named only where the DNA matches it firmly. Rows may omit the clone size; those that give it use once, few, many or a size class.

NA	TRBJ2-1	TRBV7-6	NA	CASSFVGAEQFF	TGTGCCAGCAGTTTTGTGGGGGCTGAGCAGTTCTTC
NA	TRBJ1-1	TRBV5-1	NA	CASSLAGSTEAFF	TGCGCCAGCAGCTTGGCAGGGTCCACTGAAGCTTTCTTT
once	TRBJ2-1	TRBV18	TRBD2	CASSPRGLAGGEQFF	TGTGCCAGCTCACCCCGCGGACTAGCGGGAGGTGAGCAGTTCTTC
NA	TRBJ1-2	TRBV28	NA	CASSLPGQRSYTF	TGTGCCAGCAGCTTACCCGGACAGCGTAGCTACACCTTC
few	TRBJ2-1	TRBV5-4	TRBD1	CASSSPGQVYNEQFF	TGTGCCAGCAGCTCTCCGGGACAGGTCTACAATGAGCAGTTCTTC
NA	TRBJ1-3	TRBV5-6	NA	CASSPGTGNTIYF	TGTGCCAGCAGCCCAGGTACTGGAAACACCATATATTTT
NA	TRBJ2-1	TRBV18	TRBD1	CASSPPFAGGLNEQFF	TGTGCCAGCTCACCACCGTTTGCAGGGGGCTTAAATGAGCAGTTCTTC
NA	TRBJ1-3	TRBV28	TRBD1	CASSRQGARSRNTIYF	TGTGCCAGCAGTCGACAGGGGGCGAGGTCTAGAAACACCATATATTTT
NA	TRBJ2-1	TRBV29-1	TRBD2	CSVIWASGRAYNEQFF	TGCAGCGTGATCTGGGCTAGCGGGAGGGCCTACAATGAGCAGTTCTTC
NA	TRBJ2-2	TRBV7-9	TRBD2	CASSLMWAGGRDTGELFF	TGTGCCAGCAGCTTAATGTGGGCGGGAGGGAGAGACACCGGGGAGCTGTTTTTT
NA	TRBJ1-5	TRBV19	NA	CASTTDGDYYSNQPQHF	TGTGCCAGTACCACCGACGGGGACTACTATAGCAATCAGCCCCAGCATTTT
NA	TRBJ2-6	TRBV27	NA	CASSSWTRKDVLTF	TGTGCCAGCAGTTCGTGGACACGAAAGGACGTCCTGACTTTC
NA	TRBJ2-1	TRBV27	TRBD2	CASSGLAGMNEQFF	TGTGCCAGCAGTGGACTAGCGGGTATGAATGAGCAGTTCTTC
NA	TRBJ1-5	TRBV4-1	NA	CASSNRQVGNQPQHF	TGCGCCAGCAGCAACCGACAGGTTGGAAATCAGCCCCAGCATTTT
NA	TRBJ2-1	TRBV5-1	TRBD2	CASSLVTSVSYNEQFF	TGCGCCAGCAGCTTGGTGACTAGCGTCTCCTACAATGAGCAGTTCTTC
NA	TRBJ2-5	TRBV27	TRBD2	CASSPTLASGYQETQYF	TGTGCCAGCAGTCCCACTCTGGCTAGCGGGTACCAAGAGACCCAGTACTTC
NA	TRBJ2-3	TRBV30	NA	CASQGTRTDTQYF	TGTGCCTCACAAGGGACTCGCACAGATACGCAGTATTTT
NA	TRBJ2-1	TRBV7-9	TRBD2	CASSLALTGGTYNEQFF	TGTGCCAGCAGCTTAGCGCTCACGGGAGGGACCTACAATGAGCAGTTCTTC
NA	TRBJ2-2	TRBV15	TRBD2	CATSRRDYANTGELFF	TGTGCCACCAGCAGACGGGACTATGCGAACACCGGGGAGCTGTTTTTT
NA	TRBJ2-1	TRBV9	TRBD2	CASSARIAGGGEQFF	TGTGCCAGCAGCGCTAGAATAGCGGGAGGGGGTGAGCAGTTCTTC
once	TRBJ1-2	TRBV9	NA	CASSPQGTVDYGYTF	TGTGCCAGCAGCCCTCAAGGTACAGTCGACTATGGCTACACCTTC
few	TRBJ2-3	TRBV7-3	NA	CASSGGGTDTQYF	TGTGCCAGCAGCGGAGGAGGCACAGATACGCAGTATTTT
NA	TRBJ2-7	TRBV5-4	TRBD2	CASSSLAGGFYEQYF	TGTGCCAGCAGCTCGCTAGCGGGAGGATTCTACGAGCAGTACTTC
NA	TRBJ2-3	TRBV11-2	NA	CASSPLTRATDTQYF	TGTGCCAGCAGCCCGTTAACTAGGGCCACAGATACGCAGTATTTT
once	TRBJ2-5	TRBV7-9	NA	CSSTRDFFSQETQYF	TGTTCCAGCACGAGGGACTTCTTTAGTCAAGAGACCCAGTACTTC
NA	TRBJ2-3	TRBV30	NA	CAWSTGAGGDTQYF	TGTGCCTGGAGTACAGGGGCGGGGGGAGATACGCAGTATTTT
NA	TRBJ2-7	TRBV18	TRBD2	CASSPMGSGGPYEQYF	TGTGCCAGCTCCCCCATGGGGTCGGGAGGGCCGTACGAGCAGTACTTC
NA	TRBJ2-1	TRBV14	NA	CASSPAFRPDNEQFF	TGTGCCAGCAGCCCAGCGTTTCGCCCGGACAATGAGCAGTTCTTC
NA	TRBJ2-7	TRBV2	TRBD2	CASSATSGGYEQYF	TGTGCCAGCAGTGCGACTAGCGGGGGGTACGAGCAGTACTTC
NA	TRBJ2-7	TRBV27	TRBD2	CASSLSSGGEQYF	TGTGCCAGCAGTTTGAGTAGCGGGGGCGAGCAGTACTTC
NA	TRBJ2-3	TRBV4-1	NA	CASSQQRGTDTQYF	TGCGCCAGCAGCCAACAGAGGGGCACAGATACGCAGTATTTT
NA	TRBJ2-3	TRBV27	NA	CASRPGLSADTQYF	TGTGCCAGCAGGCCGGGACTTTCCGCAGATACGCAGTATTTT
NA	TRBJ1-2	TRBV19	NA	CASNAPGRYGYTF	TGTGCCAGTAATGCGCCGGGGAGGTATGGCTACACCTTC